Listed below are T cell receptor beta chains from one sample, sequenced in a study of control samples from healthy donors and cancer patients. Profiling relied on immunoSEQ multiplex PCR, and the TCRdb table lists in-frame clones only, not all of them. Here the sample spans 140,000 or so clones, more than 90% being singletons. Sequencing was done on a sample of blood. Receptor source: a man younger than 40 in good health. The CDR3 runs from the conserved cysteine through the conserved F or W. D genes are given only for firm matches. Part of the rows lack a size; the others show once, few, many or a class for expanded clones.

clone size,D gene,V gene,J gene,CDR3 protein,CDR3 DNA
NA,NA,TRBV12-3/TRBV12-4,TRBJ1-1,CASSLVGRATAFF,TGTGCCAGCAGTTTAGTCGGGCGGGCCACGGCTTTCTTT
NA,TRBD2,TRBV7-3,TRBJ2-3,CASSTSGGAADTQYF,TGTGCCAGCAGCACTAGCGGGGGGGCCGCAGATACGCAGTATTTT
NA,TRBD2,TRBV5-5,TRBJ2-7,CASSLLPAGGYEQYF,TGTGCCAGCAGCTTGCTCCCTGCGGGGGGCTACGAGCAGTACTTC
NA,TRBD2,TRBV5-4,TRBJ2-1,CASSSPGGSAYNEQFF,TGTGCCAGCAGCTCACCCGGGGGGTCCGCCTACAATGAGCAGTTCTTC
NA,NA,TRBV9,TRBJ2-1,CASSPPPGSYNEQFF,TGTGCCAGCAGCCCCCCCCCGGGCTCCTACAATGAGCAGTTCTTC
NA,TRBD2,TRBV9,TRBJ2-1,CASSVAVSGGADEQFF,TGTGCCAGCAGCGTAGCGGTTAGCGGGGGGGCCGATGAGCAGTTCTTC
NA,NA,TRBV4-1,TRBJ2-1,CASSQEDQLWDEQFF,TGCGCCAGCAGCCAAGAAGACCAGCTTTGGGATGAGCAGTTCTTC
NA,TRBD1,TRBV7-9,TRBJ1-4,CASRTGTVNEKLFF,TGTGCCAGCAGGACCGGGACAGTTAATGAAAAACTGTTTTTT
NA,TRBD2,TRBV4-1,TRBJ2-1,CASSQDLAGAYNEQFF,TGCGCCAGCAGCCAAGATTTAGCGGGGGCCTACAATGAGCAGTTCTTC
NA,TRBD2,TRBV7-9,TRBJ2-1,CASSSQVAGGLGEQFF,TGTGCCAGCAGCTCCCAGGTAGCGGGGGGGCTAGGTGAGCAGTTCTTC
NA,NA,TRBV6-4,TRBJ2-2,CASSRARLGALNTGELFF,TGTGCCAGCAGTCGGGCCCGACTCGGGGCCCTGAACACCGGGGAGCTGTTTTTT
NA,NA,TRBV5-6,TRBJ2-7,CASSYGGTYEQYF,TGTGCCAGCAGCTATGGCGGGACCTACGAGCAGTACTTC
NA,NA,TRBV28,TRBJ2-7,CASSTFEFSSYEQYF,TGTGCCAGCAGTACCTTCGAGTTTAGCTCCTACGAGCAGTACTTC
once,NA,TRBV7-8,TRBJ1-2,CASSTRGDYGYTF,TGTGCCAGCAGCACGAGAGGGGACTATGGCTACACCTTC
NA,NA,TRBV2,TRBJ2-2,CASSEEVTGELFF,TGTGCCAGCAGTGAAGAGGTCACCGGGGAGCTGTTTTTT
NA,NA,TRBV9,TRBJ2-3,CASSITQVIGSSTQYF,TGTGCCAGCAGCATTACACAGGTTATCGGGTCTAGTACGCAGTATTTT
NA,TRBD2,TRBV10-2,TRBJ2-2,CASSDDSGGNTGELFF,TGCGCCAGCAGCGACGATAGCGGGGGGAACACCGGGGAGCTGTTTTTT
NA,TRBD1,TRBV27,TRBJ2-3,CASSAHRGGTDTQYF,TGTGCCAGCAGTGCCCACAGGGGAGGCACAGATACGCAGTATTTT
NA,TRBD1,TRBV6-1,TRBJ1-1,CASSEYRGSEAFF,TGTGCCAGCAGTGAGTACAGGGGCTCTGAAGCTTTCTTT
NA,NA,TRBV12-5,TRBJ1-1,CASGSGRGTEAFF,TGTGCTAGTGGCTCAGGGCGAGGGACTGAAGCTTTCTTT
NA,NA,TRBV7-8,TRBJ1-1,CASSPRAGQANTEAFF,TGTGCCAGCAGCCCTAGGGCGGGTCAGGCGAACACTGAAGCTTTCTTT
NA,NA,TRBV7-2,TRBJ1-2,CASSQDSTYGYTF,TGTGCCAGCAGCCAGGACAGTACCTATGGCTACACCTTC
NA,NA,TRBV5-6,TRBJ1-2,CASSLIRSRRPDLGYTF,TGTGCCAGCAGTTTGATCCGAAGCCGGAGGCCCGATTTAGGCTACACCTTC
NA,TRBD1,TRBV27,TRBJ1-6,CASSLLGQGISSPLHF,TGTGCCAGCAGTTTACTGGGACAGGGTATTAGTTCACCCCTCCACTTT
NA,TRBD2,TRBV7-3,TRBJ2-3,CASSPGTSGDTQYF,TGTGCCAGCAGCCCGGGGACTAGTGGAGATACGCAGTATTTT
few,NA,TRBV11-2,TRBJ2-2,CASSPAGYDTGELFF,TGTGCCAGCAGCCCGGCTGGATATGACACCGGGGAGCTGTTTTTT
NA,NA,TRBV12-3/TRBV12-4,TRBJ2-7,CASSPRWSEQYF,TGTGCCAGCAGCCCGCGGTGGTCCGAGCAGTACTTC
few,TRBD1,TRBV12-5,TRBJ2-7,CASGLRQGAYEQYF,TGTGCTAGTGGTTTGAGGCAGGGGGCCTACGAGCAGTACTTC
few,NA,TRBV10-3,TRBJ2-7,CAIIETLPYEQYF,TGTGCCATCATTGAGACTCTTCCCTACGAGCAGTACTTC
NA,NA,TRBV28,TRBJ1-3,CASSFRTTYSGNTIYF,TGTGCCAGCAGTTTCCGCACGACATACTCTGGAAACACCATATATTTT
NA,TRBD1,TRBV19,TRBJ1-2,CASTAGRLTGDFYGYTF,TGTGCCAGTACCGCAGGGCGTCTCACAGGGGATTTTTATGGCTACACCTTC
NA,NA,TRBV9,TRBJ1-3,CASSVAALGNTIYF,TGTGCCAGCAGCGTCGCCGCTCTAGGAAACACCATATATTTT
NA,NA,TRBV5-1,TRBJ1-6,CASSVVQAANSPLHF,TGCGCCAGCAGCGTGGTCCAGGCCGCTAATTCACCCCTCCACTTT
NA,TRBD1,TRBV5-1,TRBJ2-7,CASSLDRGHEQYF,TGCGCCAGCAGCTTGGACAGGGGGCACGAGCAGTACTTC
NA,NA,TRBV4-2,TRBJ1-1,CASSQVLRDTYTEAFF,TGTGCCAGCAGCCAAGTCCTCCGGGACACTTACACTGAAGCTTTCTTT
NA,NA,TRBV5-1,TRBJ2-2,CASSRDTTNTGELFF,TGCGCCAGTAGCCGGGACACGACGAACACCGGGGAGCTGTTTTTT
NA,TRBD1,TRBV7-9,TRBJ1-2,CASSLGQGDGYTF,TGTGCCAGCAGCTTAGGGCAGGGGGACGGCTACACCTTC
NA,NA,TRBV19,TRBJ1-3,CASEPLGGLSGNTIYF,TGTGCCAGTGAGCCTCTCGGGGGGCTATCTGGAAACACCATATATTTT
NA,NA,TRBV19,TRBJ1-2,CASTGDPIYGYTF,TGTGCCAGTACGGGGGACCCAATCTATGGCTACACCTTC
NA,TRBD1,TRBV7-2,TRBJ2-7,CASSQGTAYEQYF,TGTGCCAGCAGCCAAGGGACAGCCTACGAGCAGTACTTC
few,NA,TRBV15,TRBJ2-2,CATTGVDTGELFF,TGTGCCACCACAGGGGTGGACACCGGGGAGCTGTTTTTT
NA,TRBD1,TRBV19,TRBJ2-7,CASSIGTGPTYEQYF,TGTGCCAGTAGTATAGGGACAGGGCCTACCTACGAGCAGTACTTC
once,NA,TRBV3-1/TRBV3-2,TRBJ1-1,CASSQIGGPGLNTEAFF,TGTGCCAGCAGCCAGATAGGGGGGCCAGGGCTGAACACTGAAGCTTTCTTT
NA,NA,TRBV12-5,TRBJ2-3,CASAQSLGDTQYF,TGTGCTAGTGCTCAATCTTTGGGAGATACGCAGTATTTT
NA,TRBD1,TRBV6-1,TRBJ2-2,CASSGQGATKTGELFF,TGTGCCAGCAGTGGACAGGGGGCCACAAAAACCGGGGAGCTGTTTTTT
few,NA,TRBV23-1,TRBJ1-6,CASSQSRESYNSPLHF,TGCGCCAGCAGTCAATCGAGGGAGTCCTATAATTCACCCCTCCACTTT
NA,TRBD1,TRBV4-2,TRBJ1-2,CASSQGTGNYGYTF,TGTGCCAGCAGCCAAGGGACAGGGAACTATGGCTACACCTTC
NA,NA,TRBV5-5,TRBJ2-2,CASSLTRGIGTGELFF,TGTGCCAGCAGCTTGACCCGCGGTATAGGCACCGGGGAGCTGTTTTTT
NA,NA,TRBV19,TRBJ1-2,CASSPNGGGMPYGYTF,TGTGCCAGTAGTCCCAACGGGGGGGGAATGCCCTATGGCTACACCTTC
NA,NA,TRBV29-1,TRBJ2-3,CSVGPESTDTQYF,TGCAGCGTTGGGCCCGAGAGTACAGATACGCAGTATTTT
NA,NA,TRBV27,TRBJ1-2,CASTPSGGGYGYTF,TGTGCCAGCACCCCATCGGGGGGCGGCTATGGCTACACCTTC
NA,TRBD1,TRBV27,TRBJ1-2,CASSLHLDRGTNYGYTF,TGTGCCAGCAGCTTACACTTGGACAGGGGGACTAACTATGGCTACACCTTC
NA,NA,TRBV24-1,TRBJ1-5,CATSDLDSDNQPQHF,TGTGCCACCAGTGATTTGGACAGCGACAATCAGCCCCAGCATTTT
NA,NA,TRBV10-1,TRBJ1-1,CASSDAGVGDTEAFF,TGCGCCAGCAGTGATGCAGGGGTTGGGGACACTGAAGCTTTCTTT
few,NA,TRBV30,TRBJ1-5,CAWSRRDNQPQHF,TGTGCCTGGAGTAGAAGGGACAATCAGCCCCAGCATTTT